A selection of T cell receptor beta chains follows, all from one sample in a study of shared clonotypes between healthy human individuals. TCRdb's copy holds only in-frame clones and misses some; the assay was immunoSEQ multiplex PCR. The sample shows about 2.4 million clones, 93% of them seen only once. Sequenced sample: naive CD4+ T cells from PBMCs. The receptor source for this set is a man younger than 30 in good health. Some clones in this sample may be carry-over from other donors' samples. CDR3s include the opening cysteine and the closing phenylalanine or tryptophan. A D gene is named only where the DNA matches it firmly. Expanded clones are given a class, and other clones once, few, many or no size at all.

d_call: .; j_call: TRBJ2-5; clone_size: .; v_call: TRBV14; cdr3_aa: CASSQVSETQYF; cdr3_nt: TGTGCCAGCAGCCAAGTTAGCGAGACCCAGTACTTC
d_call: .; j_call: TRBJ2-7; clone_size: .; v_call: TRBV28; cdr3_aa: CASSSPGQIFSYEQYF; cdr3_nt: TGTGCCAGCAGTTCGCCGGGGCAGATCTTCTCCTACGAGCAGTACTTC
d_call: .; j_call: TRBJ2-3; clone_size: .; v_call: TRBV7-3; cdr3_aa: CASSLTTLGGSGTDTQYF; cdr3_nt: TGTGCCAGCAGCTTAACGACCCTAGGGGGGTCAGGCACAGATACGCAGTATTTT
d_call: TRBD1; j_call: TRBJ1-2; clone_size: .; v_call: TRBV15; cdr3_aa: CATSGHRGGYGYTF; cdr3_nt: TGTGCCACCAGCGGACACAGGGGGGGCTATGGCTACACCTTC
d_call: .; j_call: TRBJ2-3; clone_size: once; v_call: TRBV28; cdr3_aa: CASTDRGRGPSTDTQYF; cdr3_nt: TGTGCCAGCACCGATCGGGGGAGAGGGCCTAGCACAGATACGCAGTATTTT
d_call: .; j_call: TRBJ2-7; clone_size: .; v_call: TRBV6-5; cdr3_aa: CASSAPSSYEQYF; cdr3_nt: TGTGCCAGCAGCGCACCAAGCTCCTACGAGCAGTACTTC
d_call: .; j_call: TRBJ2-5; clone_size: .; v_call: TRBV7-2; cdr3_aa: CASSPSGQETQYF; cdr3_nt: TGTGCCAGCAGCCCCTCAGGCCAAGAGACCCAGTACTTC
d_call: .; j_call: TRBJ1-2; clone_size: once; v_call: TRBV28; cdr3_aa: CASSSTNYGYTF; cdr3_nt: TGTGCCAGCAGTTCTACTAACTATGGCTACACCTTC
d_call: .; j_call: TRBJ2-4; clone_size: .; v_call: TRBV12-5; cdr3_aa: CASGLVEGGGQSF; cdr3_nt: TGTGCTAGTGGTTTGGTAGAGGGCGGCGGTCAGTCCTTC
d_call: .; j_call: TRBJ1-3; clone_size: .; v_call: TRBV5-1; cdr3_aa: CASGISSGNTIYF; cdr3_nt: TGCGCCAGCGGAATTAGCTCTGGAAACACCATATATTTT
d_call: TRBD2; j_call: TRBJ2-7; clone_size: .; v_call: TRBV25-1; cdr3_aa: CASSAPGAREGYEQYF; cdr3_nt: TGTGCCAGCAGTGCCCCGGGGGCGCGGGAGGGCTACGAGCAGTACTTC
d_call: .; j_call: TRBJ2-5; clone_size: .; v_call: TRBV25-1; cdr3_aa: CASNRGAQETQYF; cdr3_nt: TGTGCCAGCAACCGGGGGGCCCAAGAGACCCAGTACTTC
d_call: .; j_call: TRBJ2-7; clone_size: once; v_call: TRBV15; cdr3_aa: CATSRDLGGEQYF; cdr3_nt: TGTGCCACCAGCAGAGATTTGGGGGGCGAGCAGTACTTC
d_call: .; j_call: TRBJ1-1; clone_size: .; v_call: TRBV7-9; cdr3_aa: CASSTQVEGQAFF; cdr3_nt: TGTGCCAGCAGCACCCAGGTTGAGGGACAAGCTTTCTTT
d_call: TRBD2; j_call: TRBJ2-7; clone_size: .; v_call: TRBV15; cdr3_aa: CATSADPLSGVTSEQYF; cdr3_nt: TGTGCCACCAGCGCCGACCCCCTTAGCGGGGTTACGAGCGAGCAGTACTTC
d_call: .; j_call: TRBJ2-5; clone_size: .; v_call: TRBV7-3; cdr3_aa: CASIRHLSGEETQYF; cdr3_nt: TGTGCCAGCATCAGGCACTTGTCAGGGGAAGAGACCCAGTACTTC
d_call: .; j_call: TRBJ1-5; clone_size: .; v_call: TRBV5-8; cdr3_aa: CASSPSGDQPQHF; cdr3_nt: TGTGCCAGCAGCCCCTCTGGGGATCAGCCCCAGCATTTT
d_call: .; j_call: TRBJ2-7; clone_size: .; v_call: TRBV25-1; cdr3_aa: CASSPDRSPNEQYF; cdr3_nt: TGTGCCAGCAGTCCTGACAGGAGCCCCAACGAGCAGTACTTC
d_call: .; j_call: TRBJ1-2; clone_size: once; v_call: TRBV7-2; cdr3_aa: CASSLGGQRGYGYTF; cdr3_nt: TGTGCCAGCAGCTTAGGAGGGCAGCGAGGCTATGGCTACACCTTC
d_call: TRBD2; j_call: TRBJ2-2; clone_size: .; v_call: TRBV30; cdr3_aa: CAWAGGPGAGELFF; cdr3_nt: TGTGCCTGGGCGGGAGGGCCGGGCGCCGGGGAGCTGTTTTTT
d_call: .; j_call: TRBJ1-2; clone_size: .; v_call: TRBV28; cdr3_aa: CASSTPRAFEKLYGYTF; cdr3_nt: TGTGCCAGCAGTACCCCGAGGGCTTTCGAAAAACTCTATGGCTACACCTTC
d_call: .; j_call: TRBJ2-2; clone_size: .; v_call: TRBV7-3; cdr3_aa: CATRHNGDTGELFF; cdr3_nt: TGTGCCACCCGTCACAACGGCGACACCGGGGAGCTGTTTTTT
d_call: .; j_call: TRBJ2-2; clone_size: .; v_call: TRBV5-4; cdr3_aa: CASSRQVNTGELFF; cdr3_nt: TGTGCCAGCAGTCGCCAGGTTAACACCGGGGAGCTGTTTTTT
d_call: .; j_call: TRBJ1-5; clone_size: few; v_call: TRBV5-4; cdr3_aa: CASSWGTGSPQHF; cdr3_nt: TGTGCCAGCAGCTGGGGTACGGGATCGCCCCAGCATTTT
d_call: TRBD1; j_call: TRBJ1-1; clone_size: .; v_call: TRBV5-4; cdr3_aa: CASSQGGATNTEAFF; cdr3_nt: TGTGCCAGCAGCCAGGGGGGGGCCACGAACACTGAAGCTTTCTTT
d_call: TRBD2; j_call: TRBJ2-1; clone_size: .; v_call: TRBV19; cdr3_aa: CASRKLAGGPRLEQFF; cdr3_nt: TGTGCCAGTAGAAAACTAGCGGGAGGGCCGAGGCTTGAGCAGTTCTTC